This T cell receptor (beta chain) was found in a study of vaccination effects on CD4 cells after COVID-19. Overall study: Post-vaccine samples followed the second dose by a median of 72 days. Study-level findings and limits: Whether induced by infection or by vaccine, clones showed marked clonal contraction late after vaccination. In healthy vaccinees, only 1 of 255 vaccine-induced clones cross-reacted with common cold coronaviruses.

This CDR3 region has 13 residues. V lost 5 bases to trimming and J lost 3 bases, with 10 bases between them. Germline V gene sequence: CDR1 SEHNR, CDR2 FQNEAQ (reference sequence). The assay was immunoSEQ multiplex PCR, and TCRdb's table has in-frame clones only and misses some. This table holds more than 9,500 clones, 71% found once. Before any sequencing was done, the ViraFEST assay used viral peptide pools to expand antigen-specific CD4+ T cells. Upon completion of about eleven days in culture, CD4+ T cells were isolated. Each participant was administered two doses of either the BNT162b2 or the mRNA-1273 vaccine. Negative nucleocapsid antibody tests before and after vaccination confirmed no previous SARS-CoV-2 infection. About this clone itself: Its target is not known.

The chain combines TRBV7-9 with TRBJ1-2; D may be TRBD1 (5 bases). Sample: CD4+ T cells from PBMCs cultured with SARS-CoV-2 spike peptides, taken after COVID-19 vaccination. This TCR came from a human donor who received a COVID-19 vaccine. The CDR3 bases are TGTGCCAGCAGCCGAACAGGCGACTATGGCTACACCTTC. It is translated as CASSRTGDYGYTF. Together with reference TRBV7-9 and TRBJ1-2, the CDR3 gives the full variable domain: DTGVSQNPRHKITKRGQNVTFRCDPISEHNRLYWYRQTLGQGPEFLTYFQNEAQLEKSRLLSDRFSAERPKGSFSTLEIQRTEQGDSAMYLCASSRTGDYGYTFGSGTRLTVV.